This TCR beta chain is drawn from a study of blood T cell repertoires in COVID-19. Study-level information: From T cells, B-cell-depleted T cells, or PBMCs came the material, which was cDNA or gDNA.

Methods used by the authors: From reference gene primer amplification, estimates of nucleated cell counts were derived. Assay: immunoSEQ multiplex PCR; the TCRdb copy retains only in-frame clones and omits some. D and trimming were read from the DNA, whereas the V and J calls and clone size are those reported in that table. The sample holds approximately 270,000 clones; approximately 90% are singletons and the top ten take roughly 6.3%. Seattle patients were enrolled while actively infected and followed longitudinally. CDR3 length: 16 amino acids. Germline V lookup: CDR1 SGHTA, CDR2 FQGNSA. Losses at the gene ends were 5 bases for V and 0 bases for J; bases not matched to a gene: 7.

The V call is TRBV7-2, the J call TRBJ2-1; the match to TRBD1 covers 7 bases. The receptor comes from a woman in her thirties with COVID-19, enrolled during active disease. Material for sequencing was peripheral blood. The CDR3 is CASSKRTGGSYNEQFF. CDR3 sequence (DNA): TGTGCCAGCAGCAAACGGACAGGCGGCTCCTACAATGAGCAGTTCTTC.